Each of the 18 T cell receptor beta chains below was sequenced from the same sample in a study of prognosis after radiotherapy for stage I lung cancer. Two-round multiplex PCR on genomic DNA was the method by which TCR beta CDR3 was amplified. Each TRBV and TRBJ gene had its own primer in the first PCR round. Using its own MiXCR run on the multiplex PCR reads, TCRdb lists one record per CDR3 protein. The sample has fewer than 35,000 distinct CDR3 sequences; roughly 49% are singletons. The source was PBMCs, collected before or after stereotactic body radiation therapy (not recorded which). These receptors were collected from a donor older than 45 with non-small cell lung cancer.

Within the sample, this clonotype is medium-sized. The J gene is TRBJ2-2, the V gene TRBV7-9, with a tentative D call TRBD1 (5 bases). The germline gives CDR1 SEHNR, CDR2 FQNEAQ (reference sequence). Trimming took off 2 bases at V and 4 bases at J, with 11 bases between the two ends. This CDR3 is 15 amino acids long. The DNA of the CDR3 is TGTGCCAGCAGCTTAAGCAGGGTGGTCACCGGGGAGCTGTTTTTT. Translated: CASSLSRVVTGELFF. Variable domain in full (rest from reference TRBV7-9 and TRBJ2-2): DTGVSQNPRHKITKRGQNVTFRCDPISEHNRLYWYRQTLGQGPEFLTYFQNEAQLEKSRLLSDRFSAERPKGSFSTLEIQRTEQGDSAMYLCASSLSRVVTGELFFGEGSRLTVL.

This clonotype was counted a single time. V usage is TRBV27 and J usage is TRBJ1-5, with D possibly being TRBD1 (6 bases). In germline, CDR1 is MNHEY, CDR2 SMNVEV (reference sequence). The V and J ends lost 6 bases and 8 bases respectively, with 14 bases between them. The CDR3 extends over 13 amino acids. The CDR3 nucleotides are TGTGCCAGCAGCCAGGGGAGCGGTAAGCCCCAGCATTTT. It specifies CASSQGSGKPQHF.

This clonotype was detected once. V and J are TRBV6-5 and TRBJ2-3; D unresolved. V was shortened by 2 bases and J by 3 bases, with 12 bases between the two germline ends. The CDR3 extends over 15 amino acids. The germline CDR1 and CDR2 sequences are MNHEY and SVGAGI. The CDR3 spells CASSYPDVSTDTQYF. The CDR3 DNA reads TGTGCCAGCAGTTACCCAGATGTCAGTACAGATACGCAGTATTTT.

Turning to this clonotype: This probably arose from a read error, given a far larger clone one base away. This chain uses TRBV6-1 with TRBJ2-1; possibly TRBD2 for D (5 bases). There are 14 residues in the CDR3. The V gene's germline CDR1 is MNHNS and CDR2 SASEGT. The CDR3 nucleotides read TGTACCAGCAACCGGGGTAGCTCCTACAATGAGCAGTCCTTC. Translated, it gives CTSNRGSSYNEQSF.

This clonotype was detected ten times or more. The chain links TRBV28 to TRBJ1-5; 8 positions match TRBD1. CDR1 and CDR2 (germline): MDHEN, SYDVKM. There are 14 residues in the CDR3. V trimming: 6 bases; J trimming: 6 bases; junction bases outside the gene matches: 7. CDR3 region: CASREQGDGQPQHF. In nucleotides, the CDR3 is TGTGCCAGCAGGGAACAGGGGGATGGTCAGCCCCAGCATTTT.

This chain connects TRBV11-3 to TRBJ2-3; D is tentatively TRBD1 or TRBD2 (6 bases each). The CDR3 has 14 amino acids. V lost 5 bases and J 5 bases, leaving 14 bases between the germline ends. Germline V lookup: CDR1 SGHNT, CDR2 YENEEA. Here the CDR3 DNA reads TGTGCCAGCAGCCGAACGGGGGCCGGAGATACGCAGTATTTT. Protein product: CASSRTGAGDTQYF.

This rearrangement joins TRBV7-9 to TRBJ2-3; a weak D match, TRBD2 (5 bases). This CDR3 spans 12 amino acids. V shed 7 bases and J shed 4 bases, with 9 bases lying between them. Germline assignment: CDR1 SEHNR and CDR2 FQNEAQ (reference sequence). The CDR3 bases are TGTGCCAGCACGGGGATAGCAGATACGCAGTATTTT. Translating gives CASTGIADTQYF.

This chain joins TRBV12-3 or TRBV12-4 and TRBJ2-1; 7 nucleotides line up with TRBD2. The CDR3 is 14 amino acids. The ends lost 3 bases at V and 7 bases at J; junction bases unmatched: 6. The CDR3 coding sequence is TGTGCCAGCAGTTTGGACGGGAGGCTGAATGAGCAGTTCTTC. It codes for CASSLDGRLNEQFF.

This clonotype was observed many times. The J gene is TRBJ2-7, the V gene TRBV3-1; 12 bases line up with TRBD2. This CDR3 has 17 residues. Per the germline V gene, CDR1 is LGHDT and CDR2 is YNNKEL (reference sequence). Losses at the gene ends were 3 bases for V and 4 bases for J; bases not matched to a gene: 10. DNA for the CDR3: TGTGCCAGCAGCCAGGAAGGACTAGCGGGAAATGGGTACGAGCAGTACTTC. Amino acid sequence: CASSQEGLAGNGYEQYF.

This clonotype was recorded at least ten times. The V and J genes are TRBV2 and TRBJ2-5; TRBD2 matches 11 bases. Germline V gene data show CDR1 as SNHLY and CDR2 as FYNNEI. J lost 5 bases, V lost 4 bases, and 6 bases had no gene match. CDR3 length: 15 amino acids. The CDR3: CASSVLAGGVETQYF. DNA for the CDR3: TGTGCCAGCAGTGTGCTAGCGGGAGGAGTGGAGACCCAGTACTTC.

Relative to its sample, this clonotype is medium-sized. This chain uses TRBV6-1 with TRBJ2-7; the match to TRBD2 covers 7 bases. CDR1 MNHNS and CDR2 SASEGT come from the germline V gene. The J segment lost 5 bases and the V segment lost 10 bases, leaving 14 bases of the junction unmatched. The CDR3 extends over 14 amino acids. DNA for the CDR3: TGTGCCACCGAGGTAGGAGCGGGGCTTGACGAGCAGTACTTC. Protein sequence: CATEVGAGLDEQYF.

The chain links TRBV7-3 to TRBJ1-2; D possibly corresponds to TRBD1 (5 bases). V gave up 0 bases and J gave up 8 bases, with 19 bases separating them. CDR1 SGHTA and CDR2 FQGTGA come from the germline V gene. This CDR3 comprises 16 residues. For the CDR3, the DNA is TGTGCCAGCAGCTTAACCTACTCCGGGACCCTAGGGGGCTACACCTTC. Translated, it gives CASSLTYSGTLGGYTF.

This clonotype was observed at least ten times. The gene calls are TRBV7-9 and TRBJ2-7; a weak D match, TRBD1 (5 bases). Trimming took off 6 bases at V and 5 bases at J, with 11 bases between the two ends. This CDR3 has 12 amino acids. CDR1 SEHNR and CDR2 FQNEAQ come from the germline V gene (reference sequence). CDR3 sequence (DNA): TGTGCCAGCAGGCCAGACAGTGACGAGCAGTACTTC. This gives the protein CASRPDSDEQYF.

In its sample, this clonotype ranks as medium-sized. The J gene is TRBJ1-1, the V gene TRBV11-1, with TRBD1 identical over 9 bases. The junction had 3 bases not matched to a gene; V was cut back by 6 bases and J by 1 base. This CDR3 has 14 residues. Germline V CDR1 and CDR2: SGHAT, FQDESV (reference sequence). The CDR3 sequence is CASRSGQGNTEAFF. The CDR3 DNA follows: TGTGCCAGCAGGTCGGGACAGGGGAACACTGAAGCTTTCTTT. Looking up the rest from reference TRBV11-1 and TRBJ1-1 gives the full variable domain: EAEVAQSPRYKITEKSQAVAFWCDPISGHATLYWYRQILGQGPELLVQFQDESVVDDSQLPKDRFSAERLKGVDSTLKIQPAELGDSAMYLCASRSGQGNTEAFFGQGTRLTVV.

This clonotype was seen a handful of times. A read error may account for a junction end that differs from germline. V usage is TRBV4-2 and J usage is TRBJ2-7; 7 bases align to TRBD2. Germline V gene lookup returns CDR1 LGHNA and CDR2 YNFKEQ. The length of the CDR3 is 16 residues. As DNA, the CDR3 is TGTGCCAGCAGTCAAGATACGTCGGGAGGACCCTACGAGCAGTACTTC. Amino acid sequence: CASSQDTSGGPYEQYF.

This chain uses TRBV5-1 with TRBJ1-6; 8 nucleotides line up with TRBD1. V was clipped by 5 bases and J by 10 bases; unmatched bases: 11. The CDR3 totals 15 residues. CDR1 is SGHRS and CDR2 is YFSETQ in the germline V gene. CDR3 sequence: CASRPSDRVGSPLHF. CDR3 DNA sequence: TGCGCCAGCAGACCCTCGGACAGGGTAGGATCACCCCTCCACTTT.

This clonotype was observed at least ten times. CDR3 coding DNA: TGTGCCGTGCACTACGAGCAGTACTTC. The encoded protein is CAVHYEQYF. This rearrangement joins TRBV19 to TRBJ2-7; unclear D gene. Germline-derived CDR1 and CDR2 are LNHDA and SQIVND (reference sequence). V was cut by 11 bases and J by 3 bases, with 5 bases left in between. The CDR3 has 9 amino acids.

This clonotype was counted ten times or more. This rearrangement joins TRBV6-1 to TRBJ2-1; D unclear. Germline CDR1 and CDR2: MNHNS and SASEGT. V lost 6 bases to trimming and J lost 5 bases, with 14 bases between them. This CDR3 has 14 amino acids. The CDR3 DNA is TGTGCCAGCAGAACACCCCAACTGGACAATGAGCAGTTCTTC. It is translated as CASRTPQLDNEQFF.